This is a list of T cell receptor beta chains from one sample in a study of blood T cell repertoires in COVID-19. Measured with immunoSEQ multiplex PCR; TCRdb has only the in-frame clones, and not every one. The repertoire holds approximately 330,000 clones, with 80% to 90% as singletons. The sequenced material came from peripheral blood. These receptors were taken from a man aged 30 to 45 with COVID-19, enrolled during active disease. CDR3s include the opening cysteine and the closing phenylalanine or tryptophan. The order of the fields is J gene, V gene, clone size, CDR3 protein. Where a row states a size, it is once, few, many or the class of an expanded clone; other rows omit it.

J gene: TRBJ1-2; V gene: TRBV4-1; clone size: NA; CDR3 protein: CASSQETGIGYGYTF
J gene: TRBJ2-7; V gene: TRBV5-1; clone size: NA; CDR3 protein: CASSGSYEQYF
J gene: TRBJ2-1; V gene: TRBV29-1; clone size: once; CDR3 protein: CSVAGQGIGNEQFF
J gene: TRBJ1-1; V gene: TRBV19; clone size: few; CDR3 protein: CASMPYRQARGTEAFF
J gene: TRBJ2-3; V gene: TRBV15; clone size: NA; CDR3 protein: CATSPRRETYSLF
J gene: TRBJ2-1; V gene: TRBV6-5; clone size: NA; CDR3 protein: CASSLRTGGGNEQFF
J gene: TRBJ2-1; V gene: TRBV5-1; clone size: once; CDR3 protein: CASSYKWDRGGEQFF
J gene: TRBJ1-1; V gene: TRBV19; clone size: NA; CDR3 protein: CASSAGVGTEAFF
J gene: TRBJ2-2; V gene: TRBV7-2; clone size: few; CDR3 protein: CASSLGDRGIAGELFF
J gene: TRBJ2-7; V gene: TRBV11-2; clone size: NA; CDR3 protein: CASSLDYMLAGVYEQYF